This TCR beta chain was documented in a study of T cell responses to AZD1222 COVID-19 vaccine. This clone was detected once. What it binds is not known. General observations from the study: At baseline, just 5 or 6 AZD1222 recipients tested seropositive.

Some clones are missing from TCRdb's copy, which holds only in-frame ones; the method was immunoSEQ multiplex PCR. This table has around 180,000 clones, roughly 88% appearing once. There are 15 residues in the CDR3. V gave up 4 bases and J gave up 7 bases; unmatched junction bases: 6. Per the germline V gene, CDR1 is SGDLS and CDR2 is YYNGEE. This clonotype originated in an adult in good health. The material was peripheral blood, obtained on day 0 of AZD1222 vaccination. The chain employs TRBV9 and TRBJ1-6; 9 bases fit TRBD1. DNA of the CDR3: TGTGCCAGCAGCAAGACCGGGACAGGGAATTCACCCCTCCACTTT. Residues: CASSKTGTGNSPLHF.